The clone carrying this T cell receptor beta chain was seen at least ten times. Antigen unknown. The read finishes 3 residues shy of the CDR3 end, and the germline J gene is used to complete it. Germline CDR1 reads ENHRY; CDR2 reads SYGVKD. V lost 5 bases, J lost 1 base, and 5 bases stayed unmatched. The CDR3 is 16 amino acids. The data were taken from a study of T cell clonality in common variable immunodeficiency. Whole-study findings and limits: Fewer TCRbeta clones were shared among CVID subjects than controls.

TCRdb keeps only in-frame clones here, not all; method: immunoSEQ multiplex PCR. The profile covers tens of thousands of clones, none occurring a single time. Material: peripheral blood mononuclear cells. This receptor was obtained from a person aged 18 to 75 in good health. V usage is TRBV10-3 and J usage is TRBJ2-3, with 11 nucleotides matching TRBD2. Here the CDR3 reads CAISTLTSGGTDTQYF. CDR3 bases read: TGTGCCATCAGTACTCTGACTAGCGGGGGCACAGATACG.